This entry lists 7 T cell receptor beta chains sequenced from one sample in a study of shared clonotypes between healthy human individuals. Only CD45RO-negative cells positively selected for CCR7 counted as naive CD8 cells, so terminally differentiated effector memory CD45RA+ cells were excluded. Measured with immunoSEQ multiplex PCR; TCRdb has only the in-frame clones, and not every one. In the table there are 1.5 million to 2.5 million clones, approximately 95% of which are singletons. The specimen sequenced was naive CD8+ T cells sorted from blood. These receptors originate from a man younger than 30 in good health.

J is TRBJ1-1 and V is TRBV5-1; D unresolved. V lost 0 bases, J lost 1 base, and 7 bases lay in between. Germline V CDR1 and CDR2: SGHRS, YFSETQ. The CDR3 totals 14 residues. The CDR3 sequence: CASSLVHTNTEAFF. As DNA, the CDR3 is TGCGCCAGCAGCTTGGTGCACACGAACACTGAAGCTTTCTTT. Variable domain in full (rest from reference TRBV5-1 and TRBJ1-1): KAGVTQTPRYLIKTRGQQVTLSCSPISGHRSVSWYQQTPGQGLQFLFEYFSETQRNKGNFPGRFSGRQFSNSRSEMNVSTLELGDSALYLCASSLVHTNTEAFFGQGTRLTVV.

This chain links TRBV19 with TRBJ1-5; D remains ambiguous. The CDR3 loop spans 13 amino acids. CDR1 and CDR2 (germline): LNHDA, SQIVND (reference sequence). Trimming removed 5 bases from V and 2 bases from J, with 7 bases in between. The CDR3 loop reads CASSVLGNQPQHF. CDR3 coding DNA: TGTGCCAGTAGTGTGTTGGGCAATCAGCCCCAGCATTTT.

With regard to this clone: Germline and junction disagree at one end, which may indicate a read error. The chain joins TRBV7-7 to TRBJ2-1; D is ambiguous. The CDR3 runs 14 residues. CDR1 and CDR2 from the germline V gene are SSHAT and FNYEAQ (reference sequence). This CDR3 reads CASSLDDSYNEQFF. The CDR3 DNA reads TGTGCTAGCAGCTTAGACGACTCCTACAATGAGCAGTTCTTC.

The count of this clone is one. The chain links TRBV15 to TRBJ1-1; no definite D call. Germline assignment: CDR1 LNHNV and CDR2 YYDKDF (reference sequence). Trimming removed 3 bases from V and 0 bases from J, with 8 bases in between. The CDR3 totals 14 residues. The CDR3 region is CATSSGLMNTEAFF. CDR3 nucleotide sequence: TGTGCCACCAGCAGTGGGCTCATGAACACTGAAGCTTTCTTT.

This sequence joins TRBV6-5 and TRBJ2-7; D is unresolved. V was cut by 6 bases and J by 3 bases, with 9 bases left in between. The CDR3 consists of 12 residues. Germline values: CDR1 MNHEY, CDR2 SVGAGI. As DNA, the CDR3 is TGTGCCAGCAGCCCTGGTGACTACGAGCAGTACTTC. Translated, it gives CASSPGDYEQYF.

The J gene is TRBJ2-7, the V gene TRBV4-1; D gene uncertain. This CDR3 region has 15 residues. Per germline, CDR1 MGHRA and CDR2 YSYEKL. Deletions cut 0 bases from V and 1 base from J, with 10 bases between. The CDR3 here is CASSQESTDSYEQYF. The CDR3 DNA reads as TGCGCCAGCAGCCAAGAAAGCACAGATTCCTACGAGCAGTACTTC.

The genes are TRBV6-1 and TRBJ2-1; D call uncertain. There are 12 residues in the CDR3. Germline assignment: CDR1 MNHNS and CDR2 SASEGT. Trimming removed 3 bases from V and 4 bases from J, with 4 bases in between. The CDR3 bases are TGTGCCAGCAGTGATTGGTACAATGAGCAGTTCTTC. As protein: CASSDWYNEQFF.